This entry concerns a single TCR beta chain. V was trimmed by 9 bases and J by 3 bases, leaving 9 bases between them. The germline CDR1 and CDR2 sequences are MDHEN and SYDVKM. The length of the CDR3 is 11 residues. Assay used: immunoSEQ multiplex PCR; TCRdb lists only in-frame clones, some missing. The sample carries around 510,000 clones, around 96% recorded once. Study donors comprised healthy, HIV-negative adults devoid of recent acute infection or vaccination. This sample is drawn from a study of shared clonotypes between healthy human individuals. The source material was naive CD4+ T cells sorted from blood. Subset: CD45RA+ positively selected. The receptor's source is a woman aged 25 to 39 in good health. This rearrangement joins TRBV28 to TRBJ2-7; D remains unclear. Written as DNA, the CDR3 is TGTGCCAGTGTTTCCTTCTACGAGCAGTACTTC. Encoded protein: CASVSFYEQYF. Variable domain in full (rest from reference TRBV28 and TRBJ2-7): DVKVTQSSRYLVKRTGEKVFLECVQDMDHENMFWYRQDPGLGLRLIYFSYDVKMKEKGDIPEGYSVSREKKERFSLILESASTNQTSMYLCASVSFYEQYFGPGTRLTVT.